Below, 2 T cell receptor beta chains from the same sample are listed, as sequenced in a study of blood T cell repertoires in COVID-19. Profiling relied on immunoSEQ multiplex PCR, and the TCRdb table lists in-frame clones only, not all of them. The data contain approximately 160,000 clones, about 86% of them singletons. Sequencing used peripheral blood. The receptor source for this set is a woman aged 70-85 years with acute or convalescent COVID-19.

The chain has TRBV19 and TRBJ2-2; TRBD2 matches 9 bases. With V trimmed by 4 bases and J by 4 bases, 7 bases remained unmatched. Germline V gives CDR1 LNHDA, CDR2 SQIVND (reference sequence). This CDR3 is 16 amino acids long. This CDR3 is CASSTGRGGATGELFF. The CDR3 DNA reads as TGTGCCAGTAGTACGGGGCGCGGGGGGGCCACCGGGGAGCTGTTTTTT.

This rearrangement joins TRBV7-3 to TRBJ2-7, with TRBD2 matching over 13 bases. V shed 0 bases and J 6 bases; nucleotides not matched to a gene: 14. The CDR3 loop spans 19 amino acids. Germline CDR1 reads SGHTA; CDR2 reads FQGTGA. DNA for the CDR3: TGTGCCAGCAGCTTAACGCTCAAACCCCGGACTAGCGGGAGTTTCGAGCAGTACTTC. It codes for CASSLTLKPRTSGSFEQYF.